This record looks at one TCR beta chain sequence and its context. This entry is derived from a study of cytomegalovirus exposure and HLA in healthy donors. The CDR3 is 14 amino acids. Germline V gene lookup returns CDR1 MNHNS and CDR2 SASEGT. The trim removed 5 bases at V and 5 bases at J, leaving 6 bases unmatched. PCR employed 60 Vbeta and 13 Jbeta primers. Measured with immunoSEQ multiplex PCR; TCRdb has only the in-frame clones, and not every one. The sample lists about 130,000 clones, 9.7% occurring once. The material sequenced was PBMCs. The TCR sequence derives from a man aged 50-60 years in good health and CMV-seronegative. V and J are TRBV6-1 and TRBJ1-5, with 7 bases that match TRBD1. CDR3 DNA sequence: TGTGCCAGCAGTTCCGACAGGGTCGATCAGCCCCAGCATTTT. Translated: CASSSDRVDQPQHF.